This T cell receptor (beta chain) was sequenced in a study of beta chain features in type 1 diabetes. Study observations and caveats: Among all four CD4+ subsets, Type 1 diabetes patients had TCRB CDR3s that were moderately but significantly shorter. Comparison showed that naive, central memory and Treg TCRB repertoires appeared more similar among patients than among healthy donors. Sequencing used cDNA, and cells with high TCR expression could therefore be over-represented.

This CDR3 is 14 amino acids long. Germline V gene sequence: CDR1 MNHEY, CDR2 SVGAGI. The germline V and J ends were trimmed by 6 bases and 9 bases, with 18 bases remaining between them. Sequenced material consisted of expressed TCRB transcripts (all of the isolated RNA was reverse transcribed). TCRdb keeps only in-frame clones here, not all; method: immunoSEQ multiplex PCR. The data contain 500,000 to 800,000 clones, 9.5% to 15% of them singletons. Comments on this clone: Antigen: not known.

CD4+ naive, central memory, regulatory and stem cell-like memory subsets were isolated by sorting on CD45RO/CCR7/CD25/CD127/CD95/CD27. The chain employs TRBV6-5 and TRBJ2-1; D remains ambiguous. Specimen: naive CD4+ T cells from blood. The sequence derives from a man aged 25 to 45 with type 1 diabetes. The CDR3 region has the DNA TGTGCCAGCAGACTCGGCGCGAGCTGGGGTGAGCAGTTCTTC. The encoded protein is CASRLGASWGEQFF.